This T cell receptor beta chain stems from a study of T cells in Graves' hyperthyroidism and ophthalmopathy. Findings of the study overall: A median approximately 6.8 months before onset, the model predicted ophthalmopathy.

This clonotype was seen ten or more times. The antigen is undetermined. The CDR3 covers 15 residues. Germline V gene lookup returns CDR1 SGHTA and CDR2 FQGTGA. The V gene end was trimmed by 4 bases and the J gene end by 5 bases; junction bases not matched to a gene: 7. TCR beta CDR3 region amplification was performed from RNA transcripts. The TCR CDR3 was amplified in a first-round RT-PCR using the HTBI primer set. TCRdb independently ran MiXCR on the multiplex PCR reads; one entry per CDR3 protein. This sample has around 300,000 distinct CDR3 sequences, with more than 10% found just once. Lactation, pregnancy, other autoimmune disease or uncontrolled infection led to exclusion of patients. Diagnostic assessment was based on clinical symptoms, serum thyroxine and TRAb, thyroid ultrasound and orbital computed tomography.

The sequenced sample consisted of blood. The chain recombines TRBV7-3 with TRBJ1-1, with 10 nucleotides matching TRBD1. The origin of this receptor is a woman aged 25-40 years with Graves' hyperthyroidism that later progressed to Graves' ophthalmopathy. The CDR3 region has the DNA TGTGCCAGCAGCTCCCAGGGGGGACAGGGGACTGAAGCTTTCTTT. Translating it yields CASSSQGGQGTEAFF.